The 17 T cell receptor beta chains below were found in one sample sequenced in a study of blood T cells in healthy people across ages. A sample-barcoded 5' primer and a J-beta primer mix were used in a second PCR of about 7 to 12 cycles. TCRdb re-called the 5' RACE reads through MiXCR, storing one row per CDR3 protein. In the table there are about 1.1 million distinct CDR3 sequences, more than 30% of which are singletons. The sequenced sample consisted of blood. These receptors originate from a young man in good health.

The gene calls are TRBV3-1 and TRBJ2-1; 7 bases are a match to TRBD1. The CDR3 sequence is 15 residues long. Germline CDR1 is LGHDT and CDR2 is YNNKEL (reference sequence). V trimming: 4 bases; J trimming: 4 bases; junction bases outside the gene matches: 7. CDR3 in amino acids: CASSPGDRKYNEQFF. DNA for the CDR3: TGTGCCAGCAGCCCCGGGGACAGAAAGTACAATGAGCAGTTCTTC.

This clonotype was detected a few times. This sequence joins TRBV19 and TRBJ2-1; 7 bases match TRBD1. Looked up from germline, CDR1 is LNHDA and CDR2 is SQIVND (reference sequence). This CDR3 spans 15 amino acids. Trimming cost V 1 base and J 2 bases; bases outside gene matches: 2. In DNA form, the CDR3 reads TGTGCCAGTAGTATAGCTACAGGGGCCTACAATGAGCAGTTCTTC. As protein: CASSIATGAYNEQFF.

This clonotype is a singleton in its sample. The J gene is TRBJ2-3, the V gene TRBV7-9; D might be TRBD2 (6 bases). This CDR3 is 15 amino acids long. Germline values: CDR1 SEHNR, CDR2 FQNEAQ (reference sequence). V shed 3 bases and J shed 4 bases, with 14 bases lying between them. The CDR3 sequence is CASSFPTGTPDTQYF. For the CDR3, the DNA is TGTGCCAGCAGCTTCCCCACCGGGACTCCAGATACGCAGTATTTT.

For this clonotype: Its ends do not fully match the called genes, so a read error is possible. The V and J genes are TRBV5-6 and TRBJ2-2, with D possibly TRBD2 on 6 matching bases. Germline CDR1 and CDR2: SGHDT and YYEEEE. The CDR3 length is 16 residues. The chain's CDR3 is CTSSFGLGRNTGELFF. In DNA, the CDR3 is TGTACCAGCAGCTTTGGACTCGGGAGAAACACCGGGGAGCTGTTTTTT.

This clonotype appeared a few times. This rearrangement joins TRBV7-9 to TRBJ2-3; 10 bases are shared with TRBD1. CDR3 length equals 16 residues. Germline trimming cut 4 bases from V and 2 bases from J; bases unmatched to any gene: 6. Germline V gives CDR1 SEHNR, CDR2 FQNEAQ (reference sequence). The CDR3 sequence: CASSSGTGDNTDTQYF. In DNA form, the CDR3 reads TGTGCCAGCAGCTCTGGGACAGGGGACAACACAGATACGCAGTATTTT.

Only a few counts were recorded for this clonotype. This chain uses TRBV29-1 with TRBJ2-2; TRBD1 matches at 10 bases. Germline CDR1 SQVTM, CDR2 ANQGSEA. The CDR3 runs 12 residues. The V segment lost 7 bases and the J segment 5 bases; nucleotides outside the gene matches: 1. The CDR3 spells CSGGQGTGELFF. The CDR3 DNA reads TGCAGCGGGGGACAGGGGACCGGGGAGCTGTTTTTT.

The sample holds a few counts of this clonotype. The V and J genes are TRBV19 and TRBJ1-2, with 7 bases fitting TRBD1. The CDR3 contains 14 residues. With 5 bases clipped from V and 4 bases from J, the junction kept 7 bases outside the gene matches. CDR1 and CDR2 (germline): LNHDA, SQIVND (reference sequence). The CDR3 loop is CASSSPRGAYGYTF. The CDR3 DNA reads as TGTGCCAGTAGTTCGCCCAGGGGGGCCTATGGCTACACCTTC.

The chain carries TRBV2 and TRBJ2-1; D not certain. This CDR3 spans 14 amino acids. Germline loops: CDR1 SNHLY, CDR2 FYNNEI. Trimming left V 10 bases short and J 6 bases short, with 19 bases between. CDR3 residues: CATPDNPNANEQFF. In DNA, the CDR3 is TGTGCCACCCCAGACAACCCCAATGCCAATGAGCAGTTCTTC.

The sample holds a few counts of this clonotype. The chain is built from TRBV4-1 and TRBJ2-3, with D unclear. The CDR3 spans 14 residues. V lost 3 bases and J 0 bases, leaving 7 bases between the germline ends. Germline V gives CDR1 MGHRA, CDR2 YSYEKL. The chain's CDR3 is CASSHQPSTDTQYF. As DNA, the CDR3 is TGCGCCAGCAGCCATCAGCCAAGCACAGATACGCAGTATTTT.

In its sample, this clonotype was seen once. The chain uses TRBV6-6 and TRBJ2-3; TRBD2 agrees at 7 bases. With V trimmed by 5 bases and J by 5 bases, 13 bases remained unmatched. The CDR3 consists of 16 residues. CDR1 MNHNY and CDR2 SVGAGI come from the germline V gene (reference sequence). The DNA of the CDR3 is TGTGCCAGCAGTCGCCAGCTAGCGGATTCTAAAGATACGCAGTATTTT. Its translation: CASSRQLADSKDTQYF.

The J gene is TRBJ2-4, the V gene TRBV7-2; TRBD2 matches 13 bases. This CDR3 contains 16 residues. Germline values: CDR1 SGHTA, CDR2 FQGNSA. V shed 3 bases and J 15 bases; nucleotides not matched to a gene: 14. CDR3 region: CASSFAGLAGAETRYF. Written as DNA, the CDR3 is TGTGCCAGCAGCTTCGCCGGACTAGCGGGGGCAGAGACCCGGTACTTC.

The rearrangement links TRBV9 to TRBJ2-7, with 7 bases matching TRBD2. The end of the DNA fits TRBJ2-5 better, so the J call may be wrong. This CDR3 contains 16 residues. Germline CDR1 SGDLS, CDR2 YYNGEE. In nucleotides, the CDR3 is TGTGCCAGCAGCGTAGAGATGGGCGGGGGTGTTGGGACCCAGTACTTC. This gives the protein CASSVEMGGGVGTQYF.

The chain links TRBV20-1 to TRBJ1-2; TRBD1 matches at 9 bases. CDR1 is DFQATT and CDR2 is SNEGSKA in the germline V gene (reference sequence). CDR3 length: 17 residues. J was trimmed by 7 bases and V by 7 bases; bases with no gene match: 22. The DNA of the CDR3 is TGCAGTGTAGAGGCCCGGGACAGGGAAGGAGTGGGGGGTGGCTACACCTTC. Translation: CSVEARDREGVGGGYTF.

The chain uses TRBV9 and TRBJ2-3; no reliable D call. CDR3 length equals 13 residues. Germline CDR1 and CDR2: SGDLS and YYNGEE. The germline V and J ends were trimmed by 0 bases and 6 bases, with 8 bases remaining between them. The CDR3 DNA is TGTGCCAGCAGCGTAGCTATGGGGGATACGCAGTATTTT. It yields the protein CASSVAMGDTQYF.

The V gene is TRBV4-3, the J gene TRBJ2-2; 8 nucleotides agree with TRBD2. CDR1 is LGHNA and CDR2 is YSLEER in the germline V gene. Trimming cost V 0 bases and J 7 bases; bases outside gene matches: 16. The CDR3 length is 19 residues. The CDR3 loop is CASSQDDSGGALEHGELFF. The CDR3, as DNA: TGCGCCAGCAGCCAAGATGACAGCGGGGGTGCTTTGGAACACGGGGAGCTGTTTTTT.

This clonotype was found a few times. J is TRBJ1-2 and V is TRBV19, with D possibly TRBD1 on 6 matching bases. The CDR3 extends over 14 amino acids. The germline V gene encodes CDR1 LNHDA and CDR2 SQIVND (reference sequence). The V end was cut by 1 base, the J end by 4 bases, with 10 bases between. As DNA, the CDR3 is TGTGCCAGTAGTATAGTCGGACAGTCCTATGGCTACACCTTC. Translated: CASSIVGQSYGYTF.

A word on this clonotype: One end of the junction varies from germline; a read error may be responsible. The chain recombines TRBV20-1 with TRBJ2-3, with 10 bases lining up with TRBD2. This CDR3 is built from 11 residues. In germline, CDR1 is DFQATT, CDR2 SNEGSKA (reference sequence). The CDR3 loop is CSTSGADTQYF. For the CDR3, the DNA is TGCAGTACTAGCGGGGCAGATACGCAGTATTTT.